These 19 T cell receptor beta chains originate from one sample sequenced in a study of a mutant IDH1 vaccine in newly diagnosed glioma. Using immunoSEQ multiplex PCR, the repertoire was profiled, and TCRdb retains in-frame clones only, with some absent. The data show roughly 15,000 clones, 75% to 90% seen once. Time point defined: baseline, week 1 (first vaccination visit). Treatment indicated: pre-vaccination baseline after standard-of-care therapy. Material: PBMCs, obtained from a glioma patient treated with radiotherapy, temozolomide or both. Receptors originate from a woman aged 40 to 50 with glioma. Some clones in this sample may be carry-over from other donors' samples.

DNA of the CDR3: TGTGCCAGCAGTCTAGGCACTACGAACACTGAAGCTTTCTTT. As protein: CASSLGTTNTEAFF. The chain has TRBV6-6 and TRBJ1-1; D is ambiguous. Germline V gene lookup returns CDR1 MNHNY and CDR2 SVGAGI (reference sequence). CDR3 length: 14 amino acids. Between the trimmed V and J ends, which lost 5 bases and 1 base, there was a span of 11 bases.

The chain links TRBV29-1 to TRBJ1-2; TRBD1 might be the D (5 bases). There are 14 residues in the CDR3. Between the trimmed V and J ends, which lost 5 bases and 5 bases, there was a span of 18 bases. Germline loops: CDR1 SQVTM, CDR2 ANQGSEA. The CDR3 here is CSVSPAGPGYGYTF. The CDR3 coding sequence is TGCAGCGTTTCCCCGGCAGGGCCCGGATATGGCTACACCTTC.

J is TRBJ1-5 and V is TRBV9; D ambiguous. Trimming shortened V by 0 bases and J by 3 bases, and 7 bases separated the two germline ends. Per the germline V gene, CDR1 is SGDLS and CDR2 is YYNGEE. This CDR3 has 14 residues. The CDR3 DNA follows: TGTGCCAGCAGCGTAGGCGGATTCAATCAGCCCCAGCATTTT. Translation gives CASSVGGFNQPQHF.

This chain links TRBV7-8 with TRBJ1-5, with 11 bases fitting TRBD1. V lost 5 bases and J lost 11; bases outside the gene matches: 8. The CDR3 loop spans 14 amino acids. CDR1 and CDR2 (germline): SGHVS, FQNEAQ. The CDR3 sequence: CASSPGQGARAQHF. CDR3 coding DNA: TGTGCCAGCAGCCCCGGACAGGGGGCAAGGGCCCAGCATTTT.

The chain has TRBV5-5 and TRBJ2-7; TRBD1 matches at 9 bases. The ends lost 3 bases at V and 6 bases at J; junction bases unmatched: 10. The V gene's germline CDR1 is SGHKS and CDR2 YYEKEE (reference sequence). This CDR3 spans 15 amino acids. As DNA, the CDR3 is TGTGCCAGCAGCTCAAGGACAGGGGAGAGGGTCGAGCAGTACTTC. Protein product: CASSSRTGERVEQYF.

The V call is TRBV7-9, the J call TRBJ2-4; D perhaps matches TRBD1 (5 bases). Trimming removed 1 base from V and 0 bases from J, with 10 bases in between. The germline CDR1 and CDR2 sequences are SEHNR and FQNEAQ (reference sequence). This CDR3 is built from 16 residues. CDR3: CASSLGGVVAKNIQYF. The CDR3 bases are TGTGCCAGCAGCTTAGGGGGCGTAGTAGCCAAAAACATTCAGTACTTC.

CDR3 in amino acids: CASSLRIPGGGTDTQYF. CDR3 DNA sequence: TGTGCCAGCAGTTTACGTATCCCTGGGGGAGGCACAGATACGCAGTATTTT. The V and J genes are TRBV27 and TRBJ2-3; D is tentatively TRBD1 or TRBD2 (5 bases each). Between the trimmed V and J ends, which lost 2 bases and 1 base, there was a span of 16 bases. Germline CDR1 is MNHEY and CDR2 is SMNVEV (reference sequence). The CDR3 contains 17 residues.

This chain connects TRBV27 to TRBJ2-1; the match to TRBD1 covers 7 bases. V was pared by 8 bases and J by 7 bases, with 14 bases of the junction left unmatched. Germline V gives CDR1 MNHEY, CDR2 SMNVEV (reference sequence). The CDR3 totals 15 residues. This chain's CDR3 is CASRLYQDRWNEQFF. The CDR3 nucleotides read TGTGCCAGCCGATTATATCAGGACAGGTGGAATGAGCAGTTCTTC.

This clone was observed a few times. The chain carries TRBV4-2 and TRBJ1-5, with a tentative D call TRBD1 (5 bases). Germline loops: CDR1 LGHNA, CDR2 YNFKEQ. CDR3 length: 14 amino acids. The V and J ends lost 4 bases and 5 bases respectively, with 12 bases between them. The CDR3 DNA reads as TGTGCCAGCAGCCCCTTGGGGGTAGATCAGCCCCAGCATTTT. It yields the protein CASSPLGVDQPQHF.

V gene TRBV28 combines with J gene TRBJ1-1, with D possibly being TRBD1 (6 bases). Germline assignment: CDR1 MDHEN and CDR2 SYDVKM. This CDR3 region has 15 residues. V lost 3 bases and J 1 base, leaving 12 bases between the germline ends. CDR3 nucleotide sequence: TGTGCCAGCAGTTTCGTGAACAGGGCGAACACTGAAGCTTTCTTT. Its translation: CASSFVNRANTEAFF.

The CDR3 is CARTGFTGELFF. DNA for the CDR3: TGTGCCCGAACAGGGTTCACCGGGGAGCTGTTTTTT. This chain uses TRBV30 with TRBJ2-2; TRBD1 is a possible D gene (6 bases). This CDR3 is 12 amino acids long. CDR1 and CDR2 (germline): GTSNPN, SVGIG (reference sequence). Trimming pared 8 bases from V and 4 bases from J, leaving 11 bases between.

This clone occurred once. The CDR3 region is CARSTLREGKADTQYF. CDR3 in DNA: TGCGCCAGAAGCACGTTACGGGAGGGTAAAGCAGATACGCAGTATTTT. This chain connects TRBV23-1 to TRBJ2-3; 8 positions agree with TRBD2. TRBV23-1 is sorted into the ORF group, with uncertain function. Trimming removed 9 bases from V and 4 bases from J; junction bases left unmatched: 15. The CDR3 has 16 residues.

CDR3 loop: CATMGNSNQPQHF. CDR3 nucleotides: TGTGCCACCATGGGGAATAGCAATCAGCCCCAGCATTTT. V gene TRBV6-1 combines with J gene TRBJ1-5; no clear D gene. Germline CDR1 and CDR2: MNHNS and SASEGT. The CDR3 spans 13 residues. V shed 10 bases and J shed 0 bases, with 10 bases lying between them.

The chain couples TRBV5-1 to TRBJ1-1; TRBD1 matches at 9 bases. Trimming at V came to 0 bases and at J to 1 base, leaving 7 bases not matched to a gene. This CDR3 spans 17 amino acids. The germline CDR1 and CDR2 sequences are SGHRS and YFSETQ. The CDR3 nucleotides are TGCGCCAGCAGCTTGGCCCAACAGGGGGCGGGGAACACTGAAGCTTTCTTT. This sequence encodes CASSLAQQGAGNTEAFF.

The chain carries TRBV19 and TRBJ1-1, with D possibly matching TRBD1 (5 bases). This CDR3 contains 14 residues. Germline V CDR1 and CDR2: LNHDA, SQIVND (reference sequence). V shed 3 bases and J shed 2 bases, with 10 bases lying between them. The CDR3 sequence: CASSIGRGNTEAFF. CDR3 nucleotide sequence: TGTGCCAGTAGTATCGGACGGGGCAACACTGAAGCTTTCTTT.

The chain combines TRBV18 with TRBJ1-5, with D unclear. The V end lost 2 bases, the J end lost 3 bases, and 17 bases lay between the germline ends. The germline V gene has CDR1 KGHSH and CDR2 LQKENI. The CDR3 is 17 amino acids. In nucleotides, the CDR3 is TGTGCCAGCTCACCAACCACCCCCACGAGGGACAATCAGCCCCAGCATTTT. Its protein is CASSPTTPTRDNQPQHF.

The chain employs TRBV27 and TRBJ2-7; D uncertain. The ends were cut back, 0 bases at V and 2 bases at J, with 11 bases in the middle. CDR3 size: 15 residues. Germline V gives CDR1 MNHEY, CDR2 SMNVEV (reference sequence). The CDR3 protein is CASSLSSRHAYEQYF. CDR3 in DNA: TGTGCCAGCAGTTTATCTTCCCGACACGCCTACGAGCAGTACTTC.

The gene calls are TRBV5-1 and TRBJ2-5; D is unresolved. Germline V gives CDR1 SGHRS, CDR2 YFSETQ. CDR3 length: 14 residues. Trimming took 3 bases from V and 5 from J, leaving 14 bases between them. CDR3 nucleotide sequence: TGCGCCAGCAGCTCGTCGGGCAATAGGGAGACCCAGTACTTC. Translated: CASSSSGNRETQYF.

This chain uses TRBV7-2 with TRBJ1-1; D ambiguous. CDR1 and CDR2 (germline): SGHTA, FQGNSA. CDR3 length: 14 residues. V was pared by 4 bases and J by 5 bases, with 14 bases between. CDR3: CASSSWGLGTEAFF. The CDR3 region has the DNA TGTGCCAGCAGCTCGTGGGGTCTGGGTACTGAAGCTTTCTTT.